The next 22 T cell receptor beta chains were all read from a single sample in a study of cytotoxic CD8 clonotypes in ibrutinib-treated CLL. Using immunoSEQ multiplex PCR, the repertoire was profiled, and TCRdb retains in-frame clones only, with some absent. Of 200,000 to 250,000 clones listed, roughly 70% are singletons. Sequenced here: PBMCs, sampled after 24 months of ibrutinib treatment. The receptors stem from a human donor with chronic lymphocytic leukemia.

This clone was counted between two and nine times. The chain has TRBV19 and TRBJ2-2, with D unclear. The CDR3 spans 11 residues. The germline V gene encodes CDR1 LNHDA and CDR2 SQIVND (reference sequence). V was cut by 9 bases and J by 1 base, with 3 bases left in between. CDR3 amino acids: CARWNTGELFF. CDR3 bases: TGTGCCAGATGGAACACCGGGGAGCTGTTTTTT.

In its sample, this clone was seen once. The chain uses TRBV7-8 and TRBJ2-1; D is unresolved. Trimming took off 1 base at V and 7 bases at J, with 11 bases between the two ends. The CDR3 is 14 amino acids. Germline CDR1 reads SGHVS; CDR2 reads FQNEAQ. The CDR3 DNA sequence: TGTGCCAGCAGCTTAGATACCCCCCCGAATGAGCAGTTCTTC. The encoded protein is CASSLDTPPNEQFF.

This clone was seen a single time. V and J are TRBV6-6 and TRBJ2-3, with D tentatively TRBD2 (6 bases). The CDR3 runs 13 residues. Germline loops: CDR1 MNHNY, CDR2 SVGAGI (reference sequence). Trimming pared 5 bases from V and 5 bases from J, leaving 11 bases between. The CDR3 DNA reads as TGTGCCAGCAGTCTGACTAGGAGAGATACGCAGTATTTT. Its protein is CASSLTRRDTQYF.

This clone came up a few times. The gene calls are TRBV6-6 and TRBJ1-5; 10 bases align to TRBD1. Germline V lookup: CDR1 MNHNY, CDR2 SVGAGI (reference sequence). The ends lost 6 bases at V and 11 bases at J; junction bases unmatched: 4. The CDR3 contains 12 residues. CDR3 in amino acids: CASSMDRGTQHF. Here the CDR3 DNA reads TGTGCCAGCAGCATGGACAGGGGGACCCAGCATTTT.

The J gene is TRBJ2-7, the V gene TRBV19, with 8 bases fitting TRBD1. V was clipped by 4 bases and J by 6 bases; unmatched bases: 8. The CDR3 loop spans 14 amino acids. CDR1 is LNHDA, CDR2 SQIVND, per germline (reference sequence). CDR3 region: CASSRMDREVEQYF. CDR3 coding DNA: TGTGCCAGTAGTAGGATGGACAGGGAGGTCGAGCAGTACTTC.

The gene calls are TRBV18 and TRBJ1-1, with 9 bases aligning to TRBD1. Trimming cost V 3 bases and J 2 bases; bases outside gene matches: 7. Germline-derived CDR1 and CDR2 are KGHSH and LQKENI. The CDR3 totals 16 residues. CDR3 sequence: CASSPIQGAFNTEAFF. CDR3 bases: TGTGCCAGCTCACCTATACAGGGGGCTTTTAACACTGAAGCTTTCTTT.

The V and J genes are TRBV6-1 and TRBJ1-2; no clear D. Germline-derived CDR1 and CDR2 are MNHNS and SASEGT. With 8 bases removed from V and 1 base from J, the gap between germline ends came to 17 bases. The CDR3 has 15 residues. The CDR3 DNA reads TGTGCCAGCCACGGCGGTCCATACGTTAACTATGGCTACACCTTC. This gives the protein CASHGGPYVNYGYTF.

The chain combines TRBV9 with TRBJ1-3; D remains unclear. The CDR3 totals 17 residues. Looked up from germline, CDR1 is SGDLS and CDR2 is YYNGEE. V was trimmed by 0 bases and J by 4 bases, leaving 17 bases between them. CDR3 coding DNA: TGTGCCAGCAGCGTAGGCTTGGGGAACGATATCGGAAACACCATATATTTT. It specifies CASSVGLGNDIGNTIYF.

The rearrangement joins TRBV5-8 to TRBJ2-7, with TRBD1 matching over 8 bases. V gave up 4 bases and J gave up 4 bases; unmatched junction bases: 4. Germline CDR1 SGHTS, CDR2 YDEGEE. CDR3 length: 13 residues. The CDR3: CASSPRGLYEQYF. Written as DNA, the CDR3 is TGTGCCAGCAGCCCCAGGGGGCTTTACGAGCAGTACTTC.

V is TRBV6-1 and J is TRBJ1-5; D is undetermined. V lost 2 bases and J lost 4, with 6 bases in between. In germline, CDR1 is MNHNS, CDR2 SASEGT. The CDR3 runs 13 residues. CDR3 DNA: TGTGCCAGCAGTGAAATGGAGAATCAGCCCCAGCATTTT. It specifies CASSEMENQPQHF.

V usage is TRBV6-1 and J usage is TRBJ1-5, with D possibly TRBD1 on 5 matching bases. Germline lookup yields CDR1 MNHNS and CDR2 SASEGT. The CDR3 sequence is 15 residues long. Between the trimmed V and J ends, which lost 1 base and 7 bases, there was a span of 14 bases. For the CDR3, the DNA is TGTGCCAGCAGTGAAGGGTGGGGCCGAGACCAGCCCCAGCATTTT. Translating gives CASSEGWGRDQPQHF.

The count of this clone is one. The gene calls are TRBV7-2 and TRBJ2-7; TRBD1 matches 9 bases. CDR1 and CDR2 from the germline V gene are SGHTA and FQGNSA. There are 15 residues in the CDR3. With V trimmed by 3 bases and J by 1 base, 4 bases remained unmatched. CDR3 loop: CASSFGQGPSYEQYF. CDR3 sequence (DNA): TGTGCCAGCAGCTTCGGACAGGGGCCGTCCTACGAGCAGTACTTC.

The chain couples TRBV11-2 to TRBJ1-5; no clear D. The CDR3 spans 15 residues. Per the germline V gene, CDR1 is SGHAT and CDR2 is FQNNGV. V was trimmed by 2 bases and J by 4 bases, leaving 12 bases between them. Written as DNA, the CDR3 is TGTGCCAGCAGCTTACTTGGCGAAGGAAATCAGCCCCAGCATTTT. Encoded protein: CASSLLGEGNQPQHF.

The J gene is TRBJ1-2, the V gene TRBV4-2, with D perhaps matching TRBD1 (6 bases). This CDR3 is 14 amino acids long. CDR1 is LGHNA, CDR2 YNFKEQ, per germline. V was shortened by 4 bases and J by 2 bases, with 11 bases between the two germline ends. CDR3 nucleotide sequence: TGTGCCAGCAGCCCAGACAGGTGGAACTATGGCTACACCTTC. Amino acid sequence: CASSPDRWNYGYTF.

CDR3 amino acids: CASSPSRDSYEQYF. The CDR3 bases are TGTGCCAGCTCACCATCCCGGGACAGCTACGAGCAGTACTTC. V usage is TRBV18 and J usage is TRBJ2-7; 7 bases map to TRBD1. The germline CDR1 and CDR2 sequences are KGHSH and LQKENI. V shed 2 bases and J 3 bases; nucleotides not matched to a gene: 4. The CDR3 is made up of 14 amino acids.

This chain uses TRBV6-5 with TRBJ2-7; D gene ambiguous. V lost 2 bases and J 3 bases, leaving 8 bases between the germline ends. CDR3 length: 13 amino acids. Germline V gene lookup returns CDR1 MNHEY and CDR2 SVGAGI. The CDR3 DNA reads TGTGCCAGCAGTTACGGGCCGGTCTACGAGCAGTACTTC. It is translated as CASSYGPVYEQYF.

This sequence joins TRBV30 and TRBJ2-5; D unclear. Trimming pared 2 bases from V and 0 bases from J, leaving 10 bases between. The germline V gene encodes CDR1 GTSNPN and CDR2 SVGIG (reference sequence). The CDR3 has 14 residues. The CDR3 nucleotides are TGTGCCTGGAGTAGAGGTGGCTACCAAGAGACCCAGTACTTC. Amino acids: CAWSRGGYQETQYF.

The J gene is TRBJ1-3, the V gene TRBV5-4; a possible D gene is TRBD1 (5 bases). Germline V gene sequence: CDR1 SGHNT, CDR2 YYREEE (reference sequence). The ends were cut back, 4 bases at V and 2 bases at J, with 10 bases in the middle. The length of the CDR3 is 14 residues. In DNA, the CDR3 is TGTGCCAGCAGCGGTAGGGGCGCTGGAAACACCATATATTTT. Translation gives CASSGRGAGNTIYF.

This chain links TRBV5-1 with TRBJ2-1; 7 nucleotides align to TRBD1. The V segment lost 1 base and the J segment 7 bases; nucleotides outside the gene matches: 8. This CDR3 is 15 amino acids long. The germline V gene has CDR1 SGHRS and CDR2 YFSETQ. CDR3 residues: CASSLQGTVWNEQFF. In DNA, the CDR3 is TGCGCCAGCAGCTTGCAGGGGACAGTTTGGAATGAGCAGTTCTTC.

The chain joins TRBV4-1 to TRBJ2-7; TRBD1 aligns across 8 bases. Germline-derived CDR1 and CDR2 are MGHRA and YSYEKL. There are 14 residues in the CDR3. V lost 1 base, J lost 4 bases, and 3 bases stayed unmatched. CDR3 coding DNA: TGCGCCAGCAGCCAAGCCAGGGGGCTGTACGAGCAGTACTTC. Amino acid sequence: CASSQARGLYEQYF.

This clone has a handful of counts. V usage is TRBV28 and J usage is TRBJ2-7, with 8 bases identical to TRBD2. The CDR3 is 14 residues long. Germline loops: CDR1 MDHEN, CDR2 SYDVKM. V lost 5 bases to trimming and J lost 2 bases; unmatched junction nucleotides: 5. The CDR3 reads CASSPGGGTYEQYF. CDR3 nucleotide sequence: TGTGCCAGCAGTCCGGGAGGGGGTACCTACGAGCAGTACTTC.

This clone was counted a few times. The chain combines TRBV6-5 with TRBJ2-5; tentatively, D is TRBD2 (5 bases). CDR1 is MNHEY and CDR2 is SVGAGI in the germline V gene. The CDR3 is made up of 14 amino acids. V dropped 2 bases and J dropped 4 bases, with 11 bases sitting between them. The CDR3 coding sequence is TGTGCCAGCAGTTACGTGGGAGAGTCAGAGACCCAGTACTTC. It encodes CASSYVGESETQYF.